This T cell receptor beta chain derives from a study of blood T cells in healthy people across ages. Study context: The capture of about one barcoded beta molecule per two T cells was achieved by template switching. Study findings and constraints: TCR beta diversity was tightly associated with the proportion of naive T cells.

As for this clonotype: Its specificity is unknown.

The V end was cut by 5 bases, the J end by 5 bases, with 12 bases between. This CDR3 comprises 13 residues. Germline CDR1 SGHVS, CDR2 FQNEAQ. Donation came from healthy Caucasian individuals in Russia who were aged roughly 6 to 95. Each sample used at least 6 million PBMCs. With a J-beta primer mix and a sample-barcoded 5' primer, a second PCR ran 7 to 11 cycles. TCRdb processed the 5' RACE reads anew with MiXCR; each CDR3 protein has one entry. The sample includes 650,000 or so distinct CDR3 sequences, over 40% seen only once; the top ten take about 13%. The chain employs TRBV7-8 and TRBJ1-2; D is undetermined. This sequence was found in a woman older than 75 in good health. Input material: blood. The CDR3 nucleotides are TGTGCCAGCAGCCGGACCCCGGGGTATGGCTACACCTTC. Its protein is CASSRTPGYGYTF.